These 10 T cell receptor beta chains share one sample of origin, sequenced in a study of graft-versus-host responses after intestinal transplantation. Their antigen targets remain unknown. The data were produced by immunoSEQ multiplex PCR, yet TCRdb's version contains in-frame clones alone and is incomplete. The sample records about 85,000 clones, 75% to 90% being singletons. The sequences come from unstimulated CD8+ T cells sorted from spleen or lymph node cells, collected before intestinal transplant. The receptors shown here come from a human donor who received an intestinal transplant.

For this clone: Other DNA sequences in this sample translate to the same CDR3. This chain links TRBV7-9 with TRBJ1-1; 8 positions agree with TRBD1. The CDR3 sequence is 14 residues long. The germline gives CDR1 SEHNR, CDR2 FQNEAQ (reference sequence). J gave up 1 base and V 4 bases, and 2 bases lay outside the gene matches. CDR3 sequence reads: CASSSGQGNTEAFF. The CDR3 DNA sequence: TGTGCCAGCAGCTCAGGACAGGGGAACACTGAAGCTTTCTTT.

The V call is TRBV5-1, the J call TRBJ2-1, with D perhaps matching TRBD1 (6 bases). The CDR3 has 15 residues. Germline V gene data show CDR1 as SGHRS and CDR2 as YFSETQ. Trimming cost V 0 bases and J 4 bases, with 11 bases left between them. The chain's CDR3 is CASSLDTGHYNEQFF. The CDR3 nucleotides read TGCGCCAGCAGCTTGGATACAGGGCATTACAATGAGCAGTTCTTC.

The V gene is TRBV6-1, the J gene TRBJ2-5; D perhaps matches TRBD1 (6 bases). This CDR3 contains 15 residues. From germline, CDR1 is MNHNS and CDR2 SASEGT. With 6 bases removed from V and 5 bases from J, the gap between germline ends came to 19 bases. CDR3: CASSPGDTAVETQYF. CDR3 coding DNA: TGTGCCAGCAGCCCTGGGGACACAGCGGTGGAGACCCAGTACTTC.

This sequence joins TRBV6-1 and TRBJ2-7; D not resolved. Trimming pared 2 bases from V and 2 bases from J, leaving 4 bases between. This CDR3 has 12 residues. Germline-derived CDR1 and CDR2 are MNHNS and SASEGT. The CDR3 sequence: CASSETPYEQYF. Written as DNA, the CDR3 is TGTGCCAGCAGTGAAACACCCTACGAGCAGTACTTC.

J is TRBJ2-3 and V is TRBV9; D uncertain. V was pared by 1 base and J by 2 bases, with 11 bases between. The CDR3 covers 15 residues. Germline CDR1 SGDLS, CDR2 YYNGEE. The CDR3: CASSVTPAITDTQYF. CDR3 coding DNA: TGTGCCAGCAGCGTAACCCCAGCGATCACAGATACGCAGTATTTT.

This chain links TRBV4-1 with TRBJ2-1; D is perhaps TRBD2 (6 bases). Germline V lookup: CDR1 MGHRA, CDR2 YSYEKL. Trimming took 1 base from V and 0 from J, leaving 19 bases between them. The CDR3 length is 19 residues. The CDR3 DNA sequence: TGCGCCAGCAGCCAAGCGGGGTCGGGAGCCCTAAGCTCCTACAATGAGCAGTTCTTC. Translation: CASSQAGSGALSSYNEQFF.

V usage is TRBV7-2 and J usage is TRBJ2-7; tentatively, D is TRBD1 (6 bases). The V end was cut by 5 bases, the J end by 4 bases, with 15 bases between. The CDR3 is made up of 14 amino acids. The germline gives CDR1 SGHTA, CDR2 FQGNSA. In DNA, the CDR3 is TGTGCCAGCAGCCCCCGGGACAAACCTTACGAGCAGTACTTC. Amino acids: CASSPRDKPYEQYF.

The CDR3 is CASSLRGSLNEQFF. CDR3 sequence (DNA): TGTGCCAGCAGCTTACGGGGGAGTCTCAATGAGCAGTTCTTC. The chain recombines TRBV13 with TRBJ2-1, with a weak D call TRBD2 (6 bases). The ends were cut back, 2 bases at V and 6 bases at J, with 11 bases in the middle. There are 14 residues in the CDR3. In germline, CDR1 is PRHDT, CDR2 FYEKMQ (reference sequence).

As for this clone: One end of the junction does not line up with germline, which may come from a read error. The chain joins TRBV7-8 to TRBJ1-5; no clear D. Germline lookup yields CDR1 SGHVS and CDR2 FQNEAQ. CDR3 length: 16 residues. CDR3 residues: CASSLERVYSNRPQHF. CDR3 coding DNA: TGTGCCAGCAGCTTAGAGCGGGTCTATAGCAATCGGCCCCAGCATTTT. Together with reference TRBV7-8 and TRBJ1-5, the CDR3 gives the full variable domain: GAGVSQSPRYKVAKRGQDVALRCDPISGHVSLFWYQQALGQGPEFLTYFQNEAQLDKSGLPSDRFFAERPEGSVSTLKIQRTQQEDSAVYLCASSLERVYSNRPQHFGDGTRLSIL.

The chain joins TRBV7-9 to TRBJ2-7; the match to TRBD2 covers 12 bases. Germline V gene data show CDR1 as SEHNR and CDR2 as FQNEAQ (reference sequence). The CDR3 extends over 15 amino acids. The ends lost 4 bases at V and 3 bases at J; junction bases unmatched: 4. The CDR3 DNA reads TGTGCCAGCAGCTCGCCGACTAGCGGGAGCTACGAGCAGTACTTC. Its translation: CASSSPTSGSYEQYF.